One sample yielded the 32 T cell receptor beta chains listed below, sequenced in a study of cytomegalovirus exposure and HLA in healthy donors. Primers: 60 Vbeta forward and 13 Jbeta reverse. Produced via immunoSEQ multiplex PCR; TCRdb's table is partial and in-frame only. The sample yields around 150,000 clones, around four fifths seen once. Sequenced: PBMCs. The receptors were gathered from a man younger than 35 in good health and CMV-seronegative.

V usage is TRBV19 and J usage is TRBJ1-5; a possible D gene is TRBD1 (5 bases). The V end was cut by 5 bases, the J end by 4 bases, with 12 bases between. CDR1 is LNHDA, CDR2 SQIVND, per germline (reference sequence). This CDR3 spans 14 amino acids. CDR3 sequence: CASSPDSLNQPQHF. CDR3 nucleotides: TGTGCCAGTAGTCCCGACAGCCTTAATCAGCCCCAGCATTTT.

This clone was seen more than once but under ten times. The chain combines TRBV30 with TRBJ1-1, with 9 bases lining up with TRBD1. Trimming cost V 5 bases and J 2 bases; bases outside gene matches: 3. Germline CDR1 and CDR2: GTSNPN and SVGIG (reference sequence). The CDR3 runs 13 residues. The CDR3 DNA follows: TGTGCCTGGGGGGGACAGGGCAACACTGAAGCTTTCTTT. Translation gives CAWGGQGNTEAFF.

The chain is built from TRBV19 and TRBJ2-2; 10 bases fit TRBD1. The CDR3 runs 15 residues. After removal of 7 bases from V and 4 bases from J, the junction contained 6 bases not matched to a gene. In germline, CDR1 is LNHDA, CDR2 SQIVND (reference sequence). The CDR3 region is CASNRQGATTGELFF. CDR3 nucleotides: TGTGCCAGTAATAGACAGGGGGCGACCACCGGGGAGCTGTTTTTT.

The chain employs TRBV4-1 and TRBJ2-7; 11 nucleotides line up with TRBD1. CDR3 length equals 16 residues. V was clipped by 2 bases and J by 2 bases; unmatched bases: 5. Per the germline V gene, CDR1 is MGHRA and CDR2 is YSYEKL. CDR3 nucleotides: TGCGCCAGCAGCCAAATCCCGGGACAGGGGGCCTACGAGCAGTACTTC. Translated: CASSQIPGQGAYEQYF.

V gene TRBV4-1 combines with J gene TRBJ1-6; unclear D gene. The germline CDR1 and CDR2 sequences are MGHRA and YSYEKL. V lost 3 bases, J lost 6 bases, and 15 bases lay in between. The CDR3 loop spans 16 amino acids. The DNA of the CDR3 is TGCGCCAGCAGCCACCCCGACACCGGAATTAATTCACCCCTCCACTTT. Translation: CASSHPDTGINSPLHF.

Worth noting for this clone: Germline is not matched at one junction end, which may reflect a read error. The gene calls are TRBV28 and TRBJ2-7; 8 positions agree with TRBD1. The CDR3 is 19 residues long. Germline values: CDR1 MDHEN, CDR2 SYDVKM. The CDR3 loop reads CASSLSAGMNRGFPYGQYF. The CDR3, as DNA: TGTGCCAGCAGTTTATCGGCGGGGATGAACAGGGGGTTCCCCTACGGGCAGTACTTC.

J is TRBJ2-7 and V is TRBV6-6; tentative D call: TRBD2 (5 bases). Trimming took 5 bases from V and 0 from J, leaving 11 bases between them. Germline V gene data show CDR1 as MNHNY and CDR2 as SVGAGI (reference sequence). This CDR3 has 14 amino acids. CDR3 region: CASSPIGSSYEQYF. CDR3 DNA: TGTGCCAGCAGTCCCATAGGGAGCTCCTACGAGCAGTACTTC.

The CDR3, as DNA: TGTGCCAGCAGCGTCGGGACTAGCGGCTATAGCACAGATACGCAGTATTTT. This codes for CASSVGTSGYSTDTQYF. This chain connects TRBV9 to TRBJ2-3; 11 bases map to TRBD2. The CDR3 length is 17 residues. The V segment lost 2 bases and the J segment 0 bases; nucleotides outside the gene matches: 5. Germline CDR1 is SGDLS and CDR2 is YYNGEE.

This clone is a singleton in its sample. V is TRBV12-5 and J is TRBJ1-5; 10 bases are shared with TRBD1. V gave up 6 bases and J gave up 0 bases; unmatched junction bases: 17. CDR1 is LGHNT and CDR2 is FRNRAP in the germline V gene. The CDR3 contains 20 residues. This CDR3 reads CASGLDRGRVSVSSNQPQHF. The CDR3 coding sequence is TGTGCTAGTGGACTTGACAGGGGGCGGGTGTCCGTTAGTAGCAATCAGCCCCAGCATTTT.

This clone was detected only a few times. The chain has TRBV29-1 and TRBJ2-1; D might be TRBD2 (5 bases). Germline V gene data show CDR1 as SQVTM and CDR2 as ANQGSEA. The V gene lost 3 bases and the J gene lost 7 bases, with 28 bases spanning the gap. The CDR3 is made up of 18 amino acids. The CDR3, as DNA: TGCAGCGTTGAGGGGTCCTCCTTTCTGCGGGCGCTGGGGAATGAGCAGTTCTTC. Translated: CSVEGSSFLRALGNEQFF.

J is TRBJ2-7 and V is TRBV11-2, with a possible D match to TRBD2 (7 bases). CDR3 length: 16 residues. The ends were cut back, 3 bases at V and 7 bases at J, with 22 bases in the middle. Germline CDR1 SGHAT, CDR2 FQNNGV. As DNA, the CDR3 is TGTGCCAGCAGCTTGGGGGGCTCAAGGACTAGAGAAGAGCAGTACTTC. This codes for CASSLGGSRTREEQYF.

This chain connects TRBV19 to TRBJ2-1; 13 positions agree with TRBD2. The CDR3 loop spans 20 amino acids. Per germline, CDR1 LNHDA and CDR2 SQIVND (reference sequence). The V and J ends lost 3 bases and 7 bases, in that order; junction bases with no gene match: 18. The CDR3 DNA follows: TGTGCCAGTAGTATCAGTGAGCGGTTAACTAGCGGGAGGGCGTCGAATGAGCAGTTCTTC. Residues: CASSISERLTSGRASNEQFF. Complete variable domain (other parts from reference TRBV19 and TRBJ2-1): DGGITQSPKYLFRKEGQNVTLSCEQNLNHDAMYWYRQDPGQGLRLIYYSQIVNDFQKGDIAEGYSVSREKKESFPLTVTSAQKNPTAFYLCASSISERLTSGRASNEQFFGPGTRLTVL.

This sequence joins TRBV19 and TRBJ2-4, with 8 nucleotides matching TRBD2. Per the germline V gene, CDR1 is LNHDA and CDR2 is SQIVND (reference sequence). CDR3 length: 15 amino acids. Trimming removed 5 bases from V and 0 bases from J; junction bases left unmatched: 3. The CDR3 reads CASSLAGQAKNIQYF. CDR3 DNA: TGTGCCAGTAGTTTAGCGGGACAAGCCAAAAACATTCAGTACTTC.

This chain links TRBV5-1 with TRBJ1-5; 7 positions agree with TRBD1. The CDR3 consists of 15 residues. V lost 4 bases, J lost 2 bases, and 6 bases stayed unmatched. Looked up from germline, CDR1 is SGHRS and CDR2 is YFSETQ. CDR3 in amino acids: CASSEGAAGNQPQHF. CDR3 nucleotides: TGCGCCAGCAGCGAGGGGGCCGCGGGCAATCAGCCCCAGCATTTT.

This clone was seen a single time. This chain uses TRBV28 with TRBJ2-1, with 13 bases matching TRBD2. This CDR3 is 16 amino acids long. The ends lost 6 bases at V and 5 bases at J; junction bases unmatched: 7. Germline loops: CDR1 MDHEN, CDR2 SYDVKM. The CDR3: CASRRTSGSIDNEQFF. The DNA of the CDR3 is TGTGCCAGCAGGAGGACTAGCGGGAGTATCGACAATGAGCAGTTCTTC.

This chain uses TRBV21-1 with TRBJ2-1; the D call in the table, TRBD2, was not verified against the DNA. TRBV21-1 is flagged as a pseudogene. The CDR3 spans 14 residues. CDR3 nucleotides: TGTGCCAGCAGCGGTTTGGAGGGAATGGTTGAGCAGTTCTTC. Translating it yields CASSGLEGMVEQFF.

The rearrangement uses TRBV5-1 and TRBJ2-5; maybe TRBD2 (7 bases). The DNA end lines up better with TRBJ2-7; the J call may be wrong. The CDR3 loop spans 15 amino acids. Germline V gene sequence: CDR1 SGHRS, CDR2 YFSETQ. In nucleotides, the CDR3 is TGCGCCAGCAGCTTCCCCGGGGGCGGGAGTAACGAGCAGTACTTC. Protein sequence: CASSFPGGGSNEQYF.

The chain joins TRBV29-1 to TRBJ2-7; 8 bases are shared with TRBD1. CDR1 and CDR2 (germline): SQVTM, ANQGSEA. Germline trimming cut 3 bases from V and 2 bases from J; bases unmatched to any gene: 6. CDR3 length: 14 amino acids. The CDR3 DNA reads TGCAGCGTTGAGTCCCGGGACAGGACCTACGAGCAGTACTTC. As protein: CSVESRDRTYEQYF.

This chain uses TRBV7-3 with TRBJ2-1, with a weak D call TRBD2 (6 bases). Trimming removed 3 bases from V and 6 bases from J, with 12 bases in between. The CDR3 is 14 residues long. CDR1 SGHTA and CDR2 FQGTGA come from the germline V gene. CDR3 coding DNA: TGTGCCAGCAGCTTCCCGGGAGCTGGCAATGAGCAGTTCTTC. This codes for CASSFPGAGNEQFF.

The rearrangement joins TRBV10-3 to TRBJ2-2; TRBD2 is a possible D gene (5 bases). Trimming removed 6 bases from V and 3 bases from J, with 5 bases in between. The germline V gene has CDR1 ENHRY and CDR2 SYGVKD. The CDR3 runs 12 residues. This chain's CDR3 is CAISGDTGELFF. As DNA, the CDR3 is TGTGCCATCAGCGGGGACACCGGGGAGCTGTTTTTT.

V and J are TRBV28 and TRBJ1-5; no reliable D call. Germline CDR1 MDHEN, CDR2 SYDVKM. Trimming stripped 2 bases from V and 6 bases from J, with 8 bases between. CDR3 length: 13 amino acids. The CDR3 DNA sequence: TGTGCCAGCAGTTTAAGGAGAATTCAGCCCCAGCATTTT. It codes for CASSLRRIQPQHF.

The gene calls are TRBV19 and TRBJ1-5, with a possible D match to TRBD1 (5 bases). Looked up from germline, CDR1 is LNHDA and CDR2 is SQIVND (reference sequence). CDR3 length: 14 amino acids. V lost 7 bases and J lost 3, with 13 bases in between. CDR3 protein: CASTYQGDNQPQHF. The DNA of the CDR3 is TGTGCCAGTACCTATCAGGGTGACAATCAGCCCCAGCATTTT.

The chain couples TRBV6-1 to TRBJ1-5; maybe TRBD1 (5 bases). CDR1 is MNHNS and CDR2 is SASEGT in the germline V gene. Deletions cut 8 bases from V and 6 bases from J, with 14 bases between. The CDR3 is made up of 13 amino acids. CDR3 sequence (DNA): TGTGCCAGCGCCGCAGGGCCGGGTCAGCCCCAGCATTTT. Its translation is CASAAGPGQPQHF.

The CDR3 loop is CASSLRGGRAYNEQFF. The CDR3 DNA reads TGTGCCAGCAGCTTAAGAGGCGGGAGGGCCTACAATGAGCAGTTCTTC. The V call is TRBV7-3, the J call TRBJ2-1, with 9 bases matching TRBD2. The germline V gene has CDR1 SGHTA and CDR2 FQGTGA. V shed 1 base and J 2 bases; nucleotides not matched to a gene: 3. The CDR3 has 16 residues.

The CDR3 bases are TGTGCCAGCACCACAATCAGGACAGACGAAAAACTGTTTTTT. Its protein product is CASTTIRTDEKLFF. This chain uses TRBV27 with TRBJ1-4; D may be TRBD1 (6 bases). V lost 7 bases, J lost 8 bases, and 17 bases lay in between. The CDR3 loop spans 14 amino acids. The germline gives CDR1 MNHEY, CDR2 SMNVEV (reference sequence).

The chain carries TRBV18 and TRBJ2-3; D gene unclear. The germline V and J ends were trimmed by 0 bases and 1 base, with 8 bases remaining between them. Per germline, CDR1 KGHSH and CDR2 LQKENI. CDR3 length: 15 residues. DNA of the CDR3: TGTGCCAGCTCACCACCTTCCCGGGGCACAGATACGCAGTATTTT. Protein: CASSPPSRGTDTQYF.

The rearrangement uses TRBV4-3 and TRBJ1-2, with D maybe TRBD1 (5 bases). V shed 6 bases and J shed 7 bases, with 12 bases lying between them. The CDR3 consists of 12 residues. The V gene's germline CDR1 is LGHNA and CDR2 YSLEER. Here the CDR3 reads CASSDRYRGYTF. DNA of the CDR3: TGCGCCAGCAGTGACAGATACCGTGGCTACACCTTC.

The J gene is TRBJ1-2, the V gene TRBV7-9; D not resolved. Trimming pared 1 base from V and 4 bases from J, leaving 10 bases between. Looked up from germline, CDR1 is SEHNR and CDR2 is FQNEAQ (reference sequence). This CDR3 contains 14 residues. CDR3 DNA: TGTGCCAGCAGCTTAGGAGGAGAGGCCTATGGCTACACCTTC. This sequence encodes CASSLGGEAYGYTF.

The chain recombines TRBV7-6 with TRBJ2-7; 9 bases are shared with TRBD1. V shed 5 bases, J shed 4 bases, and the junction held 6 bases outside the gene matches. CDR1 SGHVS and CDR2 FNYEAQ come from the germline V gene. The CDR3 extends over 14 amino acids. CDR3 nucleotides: TGTGCCAGCAGCCCCGGGACAGGGACGTACGAGCAGTACTTC. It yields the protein CASSPGTGTYEQYF.

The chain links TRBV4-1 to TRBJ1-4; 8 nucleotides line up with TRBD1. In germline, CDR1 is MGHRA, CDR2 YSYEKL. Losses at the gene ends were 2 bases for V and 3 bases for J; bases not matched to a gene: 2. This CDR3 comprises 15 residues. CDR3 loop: CASSQTGGANEKLFF. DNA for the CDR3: TGCGCCAGCAGCCAAACAGGGGGGGCTAATGAAAAACTGTTTTTT.

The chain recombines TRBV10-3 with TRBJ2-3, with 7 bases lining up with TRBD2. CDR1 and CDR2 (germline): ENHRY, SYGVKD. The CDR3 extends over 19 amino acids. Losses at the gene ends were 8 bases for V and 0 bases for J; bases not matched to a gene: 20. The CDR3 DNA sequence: TGTGCCATCGGGAATAGCGGGTGGACACTCCCCACTAGCACAGATACGCAGTATTTT. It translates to CAIGNSGWTLPTSTDTQYF.

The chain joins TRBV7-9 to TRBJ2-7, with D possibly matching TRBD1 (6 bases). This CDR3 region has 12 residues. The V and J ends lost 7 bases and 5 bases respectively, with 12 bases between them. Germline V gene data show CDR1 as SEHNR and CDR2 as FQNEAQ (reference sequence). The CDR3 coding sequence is TGTGCCAGCACCCAGGGGAGCGACGAGCAGTACTTC. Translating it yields CASTQGSDEQYF.